This T cell receptor (beta chain) was profiled in a study of shared clonotypes between healthy human individuals. This clone was counted between two and nine times. The table came from immunoSEQ multiplex PCR; TCRdb's copy has only in-frame clones and leaves some out. The top ten hold nearly 0.065% of the sample, which has 500,000 or so clones, about 96% seen once. The CDR3 runs 12 residues. V lost 2 bases, J lost 8 bases, and 9 bases lay in between. Germline assignment: CDR1 SGHTA and CDR2 FQGNSA. Sequenced material: naive CD4+ T cells sorted from blood. Subset meaning: CD45RA+ positively selected. The TCR originated in a woman in her 30s in good health. This chain uses TRBV7-2 with TRBJ1-2; TRBD1 is a possible D gene (6 bases). The CDR3 protein is CASSLWTAGYTF. DNA for the CDR3: TGTGCCAGCAGCTTATGGACAGCCGGCTACACCTTC.